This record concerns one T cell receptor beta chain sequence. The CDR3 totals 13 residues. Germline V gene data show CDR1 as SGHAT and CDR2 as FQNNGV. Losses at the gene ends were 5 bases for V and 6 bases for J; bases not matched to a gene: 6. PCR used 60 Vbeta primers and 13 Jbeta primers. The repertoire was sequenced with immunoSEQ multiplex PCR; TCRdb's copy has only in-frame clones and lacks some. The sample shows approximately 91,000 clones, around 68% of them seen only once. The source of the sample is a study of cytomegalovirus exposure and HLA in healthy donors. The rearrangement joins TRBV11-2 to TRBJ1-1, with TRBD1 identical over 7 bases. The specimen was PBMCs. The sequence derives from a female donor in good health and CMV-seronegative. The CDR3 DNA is TGTGCCAGCAGCCCTTCGACAGGGTCTGAAGCTTTCTTT. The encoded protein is CASSPSTGSEAFF.